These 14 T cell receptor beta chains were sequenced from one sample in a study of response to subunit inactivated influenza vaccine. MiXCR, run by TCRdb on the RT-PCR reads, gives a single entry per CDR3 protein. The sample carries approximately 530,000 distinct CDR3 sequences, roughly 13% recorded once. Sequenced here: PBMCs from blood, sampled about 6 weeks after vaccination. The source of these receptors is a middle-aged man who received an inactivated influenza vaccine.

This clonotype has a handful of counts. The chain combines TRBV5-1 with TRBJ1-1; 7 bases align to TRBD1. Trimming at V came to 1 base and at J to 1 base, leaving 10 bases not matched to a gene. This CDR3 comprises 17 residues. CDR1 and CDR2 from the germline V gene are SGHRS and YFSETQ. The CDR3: CASSLLGTATPNTEAFF. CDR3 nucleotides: TGCGCCAGCAGCTTGCTCGGGACAGCCACCCCGAACACTGAAGCTTTCTTT.

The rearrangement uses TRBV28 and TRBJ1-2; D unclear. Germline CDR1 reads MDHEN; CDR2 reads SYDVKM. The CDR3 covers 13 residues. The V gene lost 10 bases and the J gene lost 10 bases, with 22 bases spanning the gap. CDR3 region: CATQDPLNLVYTF. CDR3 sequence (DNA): TGTGCCACCCAAGACCCTCTGAACTTAGTCTACACCTTC.

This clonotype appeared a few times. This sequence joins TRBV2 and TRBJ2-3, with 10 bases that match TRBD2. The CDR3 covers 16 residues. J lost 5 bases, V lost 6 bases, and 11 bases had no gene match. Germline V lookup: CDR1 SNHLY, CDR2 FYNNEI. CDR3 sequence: CASSVEELAGKDTQYF. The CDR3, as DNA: TGTGCCAGCAGCGTTGAGGAACTAGCGGGGAAAGATACGCAGTATTTT.

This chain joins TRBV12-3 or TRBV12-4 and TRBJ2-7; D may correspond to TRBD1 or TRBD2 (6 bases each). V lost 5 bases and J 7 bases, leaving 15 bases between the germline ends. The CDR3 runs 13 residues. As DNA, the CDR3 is TGTGCCAGCAGTCCCTTGGACAGCGGGGAGCAGTACTTC. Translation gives CASSPLDSGEQYF.

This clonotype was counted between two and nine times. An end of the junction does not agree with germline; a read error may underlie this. CDR3 nucleotides: TGCAGTGCTCTTAGCGGGGGGGCCTCGGGCACAGATACGCAGGATTTT. It codes for CSALSGGASGTDTQDF. This chain joins TRBV20-1 and TRBJ2-3; 11 bases line up with TRBD2. This CDR3 has 16 amino acids. Germline CDR1 and CDR2: DFQATT and SNEGSKA (reference sequence).

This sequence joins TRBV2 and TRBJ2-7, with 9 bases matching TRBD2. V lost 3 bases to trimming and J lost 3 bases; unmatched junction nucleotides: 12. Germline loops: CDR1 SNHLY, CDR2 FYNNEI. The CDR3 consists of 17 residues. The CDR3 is CASSEPRGWTSDYEQYF. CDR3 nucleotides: TGTGCCAGCAGTGAGCCCCGGGGGTGGACTAGCGACTACGAGCAGTACTTC.

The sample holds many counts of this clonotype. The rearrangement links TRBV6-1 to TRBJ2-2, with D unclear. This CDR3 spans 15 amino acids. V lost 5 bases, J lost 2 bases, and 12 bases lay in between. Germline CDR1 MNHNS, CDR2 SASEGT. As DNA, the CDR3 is TGTGCCAGCAGTACGTTGCGGAGCAACACCGGGGAGCTGTTTTTT. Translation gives CASSTLRSNTGELFF.

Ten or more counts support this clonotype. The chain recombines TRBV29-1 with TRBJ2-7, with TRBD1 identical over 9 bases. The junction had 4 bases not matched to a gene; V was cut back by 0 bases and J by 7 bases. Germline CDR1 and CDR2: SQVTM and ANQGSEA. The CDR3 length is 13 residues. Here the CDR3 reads CSVEETGQGEQYF. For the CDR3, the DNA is TGCAGCGTTGAAGAGACCGGACAGGGGGAGCAGTACTTC.

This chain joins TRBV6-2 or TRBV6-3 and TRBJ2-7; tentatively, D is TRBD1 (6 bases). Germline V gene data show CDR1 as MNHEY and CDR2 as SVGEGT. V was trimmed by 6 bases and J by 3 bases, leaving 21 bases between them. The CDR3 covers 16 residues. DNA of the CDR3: TGTGCCAGCAGCAGGCCCGGGACACCTGGGAACTACGAGCAGTACTTC. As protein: CASSRPGTPGNYEQYF.

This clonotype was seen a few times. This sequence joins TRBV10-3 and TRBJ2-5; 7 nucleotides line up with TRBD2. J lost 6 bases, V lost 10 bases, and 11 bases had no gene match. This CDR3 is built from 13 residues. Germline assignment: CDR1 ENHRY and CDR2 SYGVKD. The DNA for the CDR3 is TGTGCCACAGAAGACGGGGGGTTTCAGACCCAGTACTTC. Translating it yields CATEDGGFQTQYF.

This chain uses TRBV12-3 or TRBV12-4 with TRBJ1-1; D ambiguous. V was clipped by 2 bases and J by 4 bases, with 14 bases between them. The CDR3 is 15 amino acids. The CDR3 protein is CASSLTLVRSTEAFF. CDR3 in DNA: TGTGCCAGCAGTTTAACGTTAGTTCGGAGCACTGAAGCTTTCTTT.

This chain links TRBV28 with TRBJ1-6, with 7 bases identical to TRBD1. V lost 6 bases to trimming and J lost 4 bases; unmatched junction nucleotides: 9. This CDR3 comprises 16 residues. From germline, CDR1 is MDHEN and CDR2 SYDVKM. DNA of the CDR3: TGTGCCAGCAGGAATACCCGGGACAGTTATAATTCACCCCTCCACTTT. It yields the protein CASRNTRDSYNSPLHF.

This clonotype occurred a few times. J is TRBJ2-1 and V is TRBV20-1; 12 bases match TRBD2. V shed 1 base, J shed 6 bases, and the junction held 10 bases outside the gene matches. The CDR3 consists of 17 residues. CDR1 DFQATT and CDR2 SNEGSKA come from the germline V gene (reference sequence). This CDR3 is CSARVWASGRAPNEQFF. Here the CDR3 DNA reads TGCAGTGCTAGAGTGTGGGCTAGCGGGAGGGCCCCCAATGAGCAGTTCTTC.

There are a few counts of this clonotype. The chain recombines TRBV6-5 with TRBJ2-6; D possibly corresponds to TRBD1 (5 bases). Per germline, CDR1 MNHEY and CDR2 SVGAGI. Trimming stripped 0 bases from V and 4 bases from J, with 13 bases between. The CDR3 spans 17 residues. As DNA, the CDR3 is TGTGCCAGCAGTTACTCCACAGGCTTGACGGGGGCCAACGTCCTGACTTTC. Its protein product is CASSYSTGLTGANVLTF.